This T cell receptor beta chain comes out of a study of blood T cell repertoires in COVID-19. V was pared by 3 bases and J by 7 bases, with 5 bases of the junction left unmatched. Germline V gene lookup returns CDR1 KGHSH and CDR2 LQKENI. The CDR3 contains 15 residues. Profiling relied on immunoSEQ multiplex PCR, and the TCRdb table lists in-frame clones only, not all of them. Altogether under 150,000 clones are present, 80% to 90% being singletons, with the ten largest covering 6.5% to 9.5%. In its sample, this clone was seen a few times. The TCR comes from a woman aged 55-75 years with COVID-19, enrolled during active disease. The chain combines TRBV18 with TRBJ1-6; 8 bases agree with TRBD1. Material for sequencing was peripheral blood. Written as DNA, the CDR3 is TGTGCCAGCTCACCCACAGGACAGGGAAATTCACCCCTCCACTTT. Translated, it gives CASSPTGQGNSPLHF.